Here is one T cell receptor (beta chain) with its context. Its antigen is still unknown. This sample was taken from a study of T cells in localized non-small cell lung cancer. Study-level points and caveats: A median roughly 50 of the top 100 tumor clones appeared in adjacent lung. Only one tumor region was sequenced, so heterogeneity remains possible. Patients showing higher blood T cell density tended to see longer overall survival.

The method was immunoSEQ multiplex PCR; TCRdb's version includes in-frame clones alone and lacks a portion of them. The repertoire includes about 2,800 clones, approximately 21% of them detected once, and around 24% sits in the top ten. The starting material was lung tumor tissue, obtained before any cancer treatment. The source of this sequence is a male donor at least 60 years old with stage II squamous cell lung carcinoma.

The CDR3 spells CASSGGSWGPADTQYF. Written as DNA, the CDR3 is TGTGCCAGCAGCGGGGGATCTTGGGGGCCGGCAGATACGCAGTATTTT. This sequence joins TRBV11-3 and TRBJ2-3; D is possibly TRBD1 (6 bases). This CDR3 region has 16 residues. Germline lookup yields CDR1 SGHNT and CDR2 YENEEA. V gave up 5 bases and J gave up 4 bases, with 19 bases separating them.